What follows is one T cell receptor (beta chain) and its context. This sample was included in a study of tumor-infiltrating lymphocytes in localized non-small cell lung cancer. Clones were sequenced by immunoSEQ multiplex PCR, and TCRdb holds only the in-frame ones, with some missing. The table has fewer than 15,000 clones, 70% to 80% seen once. The germline gives CDR1 SGDLS, CDR2 YYNGEE. V shed 0 bases and J shed 1 base, with 8 bases lying between them. This CDR3 has 15 residues. Source material: uninvolved lung tissue not adjacent to the tumor. This clonotype originated in a human donor with non-small cell lung cancer. The J gene is TRBJ1-5, the V gene TRBV9; perhaps TRBD1 as D (5 bases). The CDR3 reads CASSVEGLSNQPQHF. CDR3 coding DNA: TGTGCCAGCAGCGTAGAGGGGTTGAGCAATCAGCCCCAGCATTTT.